The 27 T cell receptor beta chains listed next were all sequenced from one sample in a study of CD8+ T cells in alopecia areata. RNA, once extracted, was reverse transcribed into cDNA for use as the sequencing template. Clones were sequenced by immunoSEQ multiplex PCR, and TCRdb holds only the in-frame ones, with some missing. This sample has 100,000 to 150,000 clones, with about 50% found just once. The source was CD8+ T cells sorted from blood, collected at week 0. All receptors come from a human donor with alopecia areata.

The chain has TRBV4-1 and TRBJ2-7; TRBD2 aligns across 7 bases. V shed 1 base, J shed 4 bases, and the junction held 7 bases outside the gene matches. Germline V lookup: CDR1 MGHRA, CDR2 YSYEKL. The CDR3 spans 15 residues. CDR3 protein: CASSQGQGLTYEQYF. Written as DNA, the CDR3 is TGCGCCAGCAGCCAAGGCCAGGGACTAACATACGAGCAGTACTTC.

The chain is built from TRBV2 and TRBJ2-7; possible D gene TRBD2, 5 bases. The CDR3 loop spans 13 amino acids. Germline CDR1 SNHLY, CDR2 FYNNEI. Trimming took 6 bases from V and 1 from J, leaving 10 bases between them. CDR3 amino acids: CASRASGSYEQYF. The CDR3 DNA sequence: TGTGCCAGCAGAGCGAGCGGATCCTACGAGCAGTACTTC. Combining the CDR3 with reference TRBV2 and TRBJ2-7 gives the whole variable domain EPEVTQTPSHQVTQMGQEVILRCVPISNHLYFYWYRQILGQKVEFLVSFYNNEISEKSEIFDDQFSVERPDGSNFTLKIRSTKLEDSAMYFCASRASGSYEQYFGPGTRLTVT.

The chain uses TRBV15 and TRBJ2-5; no definite D call. The CDR3 runs 14 residues. With 3 bases removed from V and 2 bases from J, the gap between germline ends came to 10 bases. Germline V gives CDR1 LNHNV, CDR2 YYDKDF (reference sequence). The CDR3 coding sequence is TGTGCCACCAGCAGCCCGCAGGTACAAGAGACCCAGTACTTC. This codes for CATSSPQVQETQYF.

The chain links TRBV14 to TRBJ2-3; TRBD2 matches at 10 bases. Germline CDR1 SGHDN, CDR2 FVKESK. The CDR3 is 17 amino acids. V dropped 2 bases and J dropped 2; count of bases not matched to a gene: 7. CDR3 nucleotides: TGTGCCAGCAGCCAACTTCTAGCGGGGGAGATCACAGATACGCAGTATTTT. It encodes CASSQLLAGEITDTQYF. The full variable domain, rest sourced from reference TRBV14 and TRBJ2-3, is EAGVTQFPSHSVIEKGQTVTLRCDPISGHDNLYWYRRVMGKEIKFLLHFVKESKQDESGMPNNRFLAERTGGTYSTLKVQPAELEDSGVYFCASSQLLAGEITDTQYFGPGTRLTVL.

The J gene is TRBJ1-2, the V gene TRBV5-6; maybe TRBD1 (6 bases). CDR1 and CDR2 (germline): SGHDT, YYEEEE. The CDR3 is 14 amino acids. Trimming pared 7 bases from V and 4 bases from J, leaving 17 bases between. The CDR3 spells CASFSAGTLYGYTF. The DNA of the CDR3 is TGTGCCAGCTTTTCGGCGGGGACACTCTATGGCTACACCTTC. Filled out from reference TRBV5-6 and TRBJ1-2, the complete variable domain reads DAGVTQSPTHLIKTRGQQVTLRCSPKSGHDTVSWYQQALGQGPQFIFQYYEEEERQRGNFPDRFSGHQFPNYSSELNVNALLLGDSALYLCASFSAGTLYGYTFGSGTRLTVV.

The V and J genes are TRBV30 and TRBJ2-3, with 9 bases matching TRBD2. The CDR3 spans 15 residues. Germline CDR1 is GTSNPN and CDR2 is SVGIG (reference sequence). Unmatched junction bases numbered 5, after V lost 0 bases and J lost 4 bases. The CDR3 region is CAWSVVAGASDTQYF. The CDR3 nucleotides read TGTGCCTGGAGTGTAGTAGCGGGGGCTTCAGATACGCAGTATTTT.

The rearrangement uses TRBV13 and TRBJ2-5; D is undetermined. The CDR3 is 11 amino acids. Trimming took off 2 bases at V and 5 bases at J, with 3 bases between the two ends. Germline V gene sequence: CDR1 PRHDT, CDR2 FYEKMQ (reference sequence). CDR3 in DNA: TGTGCCAGCAGCTTAATGGAGACCCAGTACTTC. Its translation: CASSLMETQYF.

V gene TRBV7-8 combines with J gene TRBJ1-3; no definite D call. CDR3 length: 13 residues. Per germline, CDR1 SGHVS and CDR2 FQNEAQ. Trimming left V 5 bases short and J 2 bases short, with 7 bases between. DNA for the CDR3: TGTGCCAGCAGCCTAGGTCCTGGAAACACCATATATTTT. It encodes CASSLGPGNTIYF. The whole variable domain, remainder taken from reference TRBV7-8 and TRBJ1-3, is GAGVSQSPRYKVAKRGQDVALRCDPISGHVSLFWYQQALGQGPEFLTYFQNEAQLDKSGLPSDRFFAERPEGSVSTLKIQRTQQEDSAVYLCASSLGPGNTIYFGEGSWLTVV.

The chain carries TRBV11-2 and TRBJ2-3; D is unresolved. CDR1 and CDR2 from the germline V gene are SGHAT and FQNNGV. The CDR3 has 12 residues. The V end lost 2 bases, the J end lost 10 bases, and 10 bases lay between the germline ends. The DNA for the CDR3 is TGTGCCAGCAGCTTATTGCATGAGGCGCAGTATTTT. As protein: CASSLLHEAQYF.

CDR3 loop: CASSFNVGRTSGEKLFF. The CDR3 coding sequence is TGTGCCAGCAGTTTCAACGTCGGGAGGACCTCTGGGGAAAAACTGTTTTTT. The chain has TRBV27 and TRBJ1-4; D uncertain. Germline V gene lookup returns CDR1 MNHEY and CDR2 SMNVEV (reference sequence). Trimming took off 3 bases at V and 8 bases at J, with 22 bases between the two ends. The CDR3 is 17 amino acids.

V usage is TRBV7-9 and J usage is TRBJ2-1, with D possibly being TRBD2 (6 bases). V lost 4 bases to trimming and J lost 4 bases, with 20 bases between them. This CDR3 is 17 amino acids long. From germline, CDR1 is SEHNR and CDR2 FQNEAQ (reference sequence). CDR3 amino acids: CASSYPAGFPKYNEQFF. CDR3 DNA: TGTGCCAGCAGCTACCCGGCGGGATTCCCGAAGTACAATGAGCAGTTCTTC.

The genes are TRBV13 and TRBJ1-4, with TRBD1 matching 12 bases. Unmatched junction bases numbered 5, after V lost 4 bases and J lost 8 bases. Per the germline V gene, CDR1 is PRHDT and CDR2 is FYEKMQ (reference sequence). This CDR3 has 15 residues. As DNA, the CDR3 is TGTGCCAGCAGCTCCCTGGGACAGGGGGCAGAAAAACTGTTTTTT. It is translated as CASSSLGQGAEKLFF. Full variable domain (remainder filled in from reference TRBV13 and TRBJ1-4): AAGVIQSPRHLIKEKRETATLKCYPIPRHDTVYWYQQGPGQDPQFLISFYEKMQSDKGSIPDRFSAQQFSDYHSELNMSSLELGDSALYFCASSSLGQGAEKLFFGSGTQLSVL.

The V call is TRBV30, the J call TRBJ2-3; tentatively, D is TRBD1 (6 bases). Germline assignment: CDR1 GTSNPN and CDR2 SVGIG (reference sequence). V shed 1 base and J shed 2 bases, with 16 bases lying between them. This CDR3 has 16 residues. The CDR3 protein is CAWSEDRSYYTDTQYF. The CDR3 nucleotides read TGTGCCTGGAGTGAGGACAGATCCTATTACACAGATACGCAGTATTTT.

The chain combines TRBV6-6 with TRBJ2-2; 8 positions agree with TRBD1. V gave up 2 bases and J gave up 10 bases; unmatched junction bases: 6. The CDR3 consists of 14 residues. CDR1 is MNHNY and CDR2 is SVGAGI in the germline V gene (reference sequence). Written as DNA, the CDR3 is TGTGCCAGCAGTTACCCTGGACAGGGTACGGAGCTGTTTTTT. This codes for CASSYPGQGTELFF.

This clone was observed a few times. This sequence joins TRBV7-8 and TRBJ1-4, with 9 positions matching TRBD1. The germline CDR1 and CDR2 sequences are SGHVS and FQNEAQ. CDR3 length: 14 amino acids. With V trimmed by 6 bases and J by 7 bases, 6 bases remained unmatched. The CDR3 loop reads CASSSTGGREKLFF. The CDR3 region has the DNA TGTGCCAGCAGTTCCACAGGGGGCCGTGAAAAACTGTTTTTT.

CDR3 loop: CASSLAPEHHGYTF. The CDR3 bases are TGTGCCAGCAGCTTAGCGCCGGAACACCATGGCTACACCTTC. The V gene is TRBV7-2, the J gene TRBJ1-2; D remains ambiguous. Germline V lookup: CDR1 SGHTA, CDR2 FQGNSA. Between the trimmed V and J ends, which lost 0 bases and 6 bases, there was a span of 11 bases. The CDR3 runs 14 residues.

The V call is TRBV15, the J call TRBJ1-2, with D tentatively TRBD1 (6 bases). CDR3 length equals 15 residues. Germline lookup yields CDR1 LNHNV and CDR2 YYDKDF (reference sequence). Trimming took off 0 bases at V and 6 bases at J, with 14 bases between the two ends. Written as DNA, the CDR3 is TGTGCCACCAGCAGAGAGGGGGCTGGATTTCATGGCTACACCTTC. This encodes CATSREGAGFHGYTF.

The chain uses TRBV9 and TRBJ2-4; 7 nucleotides line up with TRBD2. Losses at the gene ends were 0 bases for V and 9 bases for J; bases not matched to a gene: 3. The CDR3 has 13 amino acids. CDR1 SGDLS and CDR2 YYNGEE come from the germline V gene. The chain's CDR3 is CASSVGGTTIQYF. The CDR3 nucleotides read TGTGCCAGCAGCGTAGGGGGGACTACCATTCAGTACTTC. Supplemented by reference TRBV9 and TRBJ2-4, the full variable domain reads DSGVTQTPKHLITATGQRVTLRCSPRSGDLSVYWYQQSLDQGLQFLIQYYNGEERAKGNILERFSAQQFPDLHSELNLSSLELGDSALYFCASSVGGTTIQYFGAGTRLSVL.

The chain employs TRBV6-5 and TRBJ1-1; the D is unclear. Deletions cut 0 bases from V and 0 bases from J, with 8 bases between. From germline, CDR1 is MNHEY and CDR2 SVGAGI. The CDR3 contains 15 residues. CDR3 sequence reads: CASSYSAAMNTEAFF. The CDR3 nucleotides are TGTGCCAGCAGTTACTCTGCGGCCATGAACACTGAAGCTTTCTTT.

This clone was counted a few times. The V call is TRBV2, the J call TRBJ1-1; D is unclear. Germline CDR1 SNHLY, CDR2 FYNNEI. V lost 6 bases to trimming and J lost 0 bases, with 5 bases between them. This CDR3 spans 12 amino acids. In DNA, the CDR3 is TGTGCCAGCAGCGCCATGAACACTGAAGCTTTCTTT. Its translation is CASSAMNTEAFF.

The chain recombines TRBV4-1 with TRBJ2-4; 7 nucleotides agree with TRBD2. CDR1 MGHRA and CDR2 YSYEKL come from the germline V gene. The V segment lost 3 bases and the J segment 0 bases; nucleotides outside the gene matches: 11. The CDR3 length is 18 residues. CDR3: CASSQPPKRGLAKNIQYF. Written as DNA, the CDR3 is TGCGCCAGCAGCCAGCCCCCGAAGCGGGGTCTAGCCAAAAACATTCAGTACTTC.

In this sample, this clone turned up once. DNA of the CDR3: TGTGCCAGCAGTTTAAGCCTTGGCGGTCAGCCCCAGCATTTT. Its translation is CASSLSLGGQPQHF. The chain recombines TRBV27 with TRBJ1-5; no firm D call. Germline V gives CDR1 MNHEY, CDR2 SMNVEV (reference sequence). The V end lost 2 bases, the J end lost 6 bases, and 11 bases lay between the germline ends. The CDR3 is 14 residues long.

The V gene is TRBV19, the J gene TRBJ1-5, with a weak D call TRBD1 (5 bases). V was shortened by 7 bases and J by 1 base, with 8 bases between the two germline ends. This CDR3 region has 13 residues. CDR1 is LNHDA and CDR2 is SQIVND in the germline V gene (reference sequence). CDR3 sequence reads: CASTRGSNQPQHF. The DNA of the CDR3 is TGTGCCAGTACGCGGGGCAGCAATCAGCCCCAGCATTTT.

In DNA form, the CDR3 reads TGTGCCAGCAGCTCTACCCCGCGGGGGGATCCCCAAGAGACCCAGTACTTC. This gives the protein CASSSTPRGDPQETQYF. The rearrangement links TRBV7-9 to TRBJ2-5, with 8 bases that match TRBD2. The CDR3 has 17 amino acids. Germline trimming cut 4 bases from V and 1 base from J; bases unmatched to any gene: 11. Germline V gene lookup returns CDR1 SEHNR and CDR2 FQNEAQ (reference sequence).

This chain connects TRBV7-6 to TRBJ1-2; D unclear. CDR1 is SGHVS, CDR2 FNYEAQ, per germline. V was cut by 1 base and J by 6 bases, with 21 bases left in between. The CDR3 covers 17 residues. This CDR3 reads CASSLGEVEGHWDGYTF. DNA for the CDR3: TGTGCCAGCAGCTTAGGGGAAGTCGAGGGCCACTGGGATGGCTACACCTTC.

The rearrangement uses TRBV7-3 and TRBJ2-3; D gene uncertain. V was trimmed by 6 bases and J by 6 bases, leaving 10 bases between them. Germline V gene sequence: CDR1 SGHTA, CDR2 FQGTGA. The CDR3 length is 12 residues. The CDR3 bases are TGTGCCAGCAGTCCCGCTGGTGATACGCAGTATTTT. Amino acids: CASSPAGDTQYF.

The chain combines TRBV4-1 with TRBJ2-7; D is unclear. Germline V gene sequence: CDR1 MGHRA, CDR2 YSYEKL. The CDR3 consists of 15 residues. V lost 1 base to trimming and J lost 0 bases, with 10 bases between them. This chain's CDR3 is CASSQVGVSSYEQYF. CDR3 coding DNA: TGCGCCAGCAGCCAAGTTGGGGTAAGCTCCTACGAGCAGTACTTC.